This record concerns one TCR beta chain sequence. The sample is drawn from a study of blood T cell repertoires in COVID-19. Sequenced by immunoSEQ multiplex PCR; TCRdb stores in-frame clones only, minus some. The sample lists tens of thousands of clones, under 80% seen once, with 15% in the top ten. The sequenced material came from peripheral blood. The sequence derives from a human donor in a cohort sampled during active COVID-19.

The CDR3 loop reads CASSLLAGEQDTQYF. The CDR3, as DNA: TGTGCCAGCAGCCTGCTAGCGGGGGAGCAAGATACGCAGTATTTT. The rearrangement links TRBV3-1 (or the pseudogene TRBV3-2) to TRBJ2-3; 10 nucleotides line up with TRBD2. The CDR3 loop spans 15 amino acids. The germline V gene encodes CDR1 LGHDT and CDR2 YNNKEL (reference sequence). V trimming: 4 bases; J trimming: 5 bases; junction bases outside the gene matches: 6.